A single T cell receptor beta chain is shown here with its context. Its antigen is not identified. These data come from a study of cytomegalovirus exposure and HLA in healthy donors. Looking at the study overall: Roughly 80 million unique TCRs from HLA-typed donors made up an early data release. Study observations and caveats: When a later analysis was performed, an Asian-associated ancestry cluster reportedly had fewer N-insertions than the approximately 680-donor mean. The likely explanation for a cluster of highly shared sequence variants was sequencing artifact. Researchers counted 180 or so TCR beta chains as cytomegalovirus-associated.

Germline CDR1 is SGDLS and CDR2 is YYNGEE. V shed 2 bases and J shed 1 base, with 9 bases lying between them. There are 14 residues in the CDR3. The study ran its PCR with 60 Vbeta and 13 Jbeta primers. The assay was immunoSEQ multiplex PCR, and TCRdb's table has in-frame clones only and misses some. The sample holds 250,000 to 350,000 clones, about 90% seen once. Sequencing used PBMCs. This chain connects TRBV9 to TRBJ1-1; maybe TRBD1 (6 bases). This sequence was found in a young woman in good health and CMV-seronegative. The CDR3 sequence: CASSVKDRNTEAFF. CDR3 sequence (DNA): TGTGCCAGCAGCGTTAAGGACAGGAACACTGAAGCTTTCTTT.